These T cell receptor beta chains were read from a single sample in a study of Ad26.COV2.S vaccination and SARS-CoV-2 variants. Here immunoSEQ multiplex PCR was the method, and the copy in TCRdb shows in-frame clones only, minus some. Here the sample spans about 350,000 clones, about 87% being singletons. The sequenced sample was peripheral blood, obtained in a trial of Ad26.COV2.S vaccine versus placebo. These receptors came from a person between 18 and 59 years old who received the Ad26.COV2.S COVID-19 vaccine or a placebo. The CDR3 runs from the conserved cysteine through the conserved F or W. A D gene is named only where the DNA matches it firmly. Some rows have no size entry. The others give once, few or many, or a class for an expanded clone.

D gene	J gene	CDR3 length	clone size	V gene	CDR3 DNA	CDR3 protein
NA	TRBJ1-6	15	NA	TRBV9	TGTGCCAGCAGCGTAGTGGCAGGGCCGAATTCACCCCTCCACTTT	CASSVVAGPNSPLHF
NA	TRBJ2-7	15	few	TRBV10-1	TGCGCCAGCAGTGAGTCAGGGGGGACCACCTACGAGCAGTACTTC	CASSESGGTTYEQYF
TRBD1	TRBJ2-7	13	NA	TRBV27	TGTGCCAGCGTAAGACAGGGGAGTTACGAGCAGTACTTC	CASVRQGSYEQYF
TRBD1	TRBJ1-2	14	NA	TRBV5-1	TGCGCCAGCAGCGACGGGACAGTCGCCTATGGCTACACCTTC	CASSDGTVAYGYTF
TRBD2	TRBJ2-1	15	NA	TRBV7-9	TGTGCCAGCAGCTCTACCGGGACTAGCGGCGTTGAGCAGTTCTTC	CASSSTGTSGVEQFF
NA	TRBJ1-1	15	NA	TRBV9	TGTGCCAGCAGCGTAGCTGGGACATCATATTATCCAGCTTTCTTT	CASSVAGTSYYPAFF
NA	TRBJ1-1	15	NA	TRBV7-3	TGTGCCAGCAGCTTAAACTCGGGGGGAGTTGGTGAAGCTTTCTTT	CASSLNSGGVGEAFF
NA	TRBJ1-1	13	once	TRBV5-6	TGTGCCAGCAGCTTTCAGTGGAACACTGAAGCTTTCTTT	CASSFQWNTEAFF
TRBD1	TRBJ1-3	14	few	TRBV18	TGTGCCAGCTCTCGAACAGGGGCCGGAAACACCATATATTTT	CASSRTGAGNTIYF
TRBD1	TRBJ1-2	16	NA	TRBV6-4	TGTGCCAGCAGAGGGACAGGGGATGGCGTGGGCTATGGCTACACCTTC	CASRGTGDGVGYGYTF
NA	TRBJ1-5	15	NA	TRBV6-6	TGTGCCAGCAGACCGGACAGCTCTGCCAATCAGCCCCAGCATTTT	CASRPDSSANQPQHF
NA	TRBJ2-2	17	NA	TRBV4-2	TGTGCCAGCAGCCAAGGGTCCCGGTCAGGGAGCGCCGGGGAGCTGTTTTTT	CASSQGSRSGSAGELFF
TRBD2	TRBJ2-5	14	NA	TRBV6-1	TGTGCCAGCAGTCACGGGGGGGCGGTAGAGACCCAGTACTTC	CASSHGGAVETQYF
TRBD1	TRBJ1-5	13	NA	TRBV7-9	TGTGCCTGGGGACAGGGCCGCAATCAGCCCCAGCATTTT	CAWGQGRNQPQHF
NA	TRBJ1-5	14	NA	TRBV5-6	TGTGCCAGCAGCCACCATGGGGGCGCAGATGGCCAGCATTTT	CASSHHGGADGQHF
TRBD2	TRBJ2-3	17	NA	TRBV5-8	TGTGCCAGCAGCTTGGCAACCCGGGGGGTCAGCACAGATACGCAGTATTTT	CASSLATRGVSTDTQYF
NA	TRBJ1-1	18	NA	TRBV19	TGTGCCAGTAGTGAGGTCTGGCCAGGGCGGACGAAAGGCACTGAAGCTTTCTTT	CASSEVWPGRTKGTEAFF
NA	TRBJ2-3	15	NA	TRBV10-3	TGTGCCATCAGTGAGCCGGGACTCGGTGGAGATACGCAGTATTTT	CAISEPGLGGDTQYF
NA	TRBJ2-2	15	NA	TRBV5-1	TGCGCCAGCAGCCAGCAGGGTCCGTTGGCCGGGGAGCTGTTTTTT	CASSQQGPLAGELFF
NA	TRBJ2-1	14	NA	TRBV5-8	TGTGCCAGCAGCTTTGGGGACTTCTACAATGAGCAGTTCTTC	CASSFGDFYNEQFF
NA	TRBJ2-7	12	NA	TRBV11-3	TGTGCCAGCAGCTTACAGGGAGGCGAGCAGTACTTC	CASSLQGGEQYF
TRBD2	TRBJ2-2	17	NA	TRBV9	TGTGCCAGCAGCGTAGTTCCGGGAGGGGCCGCGGCCGGGGAGCTGTTTTTT	CASSVVPGGAAAGELFF
NA	TRBJ1-3	15	few	TRBV7-9	TGTGCCAGCAGCTTAGCGGAGGTCTCTGGAAACACCATATATTTT	CASSLAEVSGNTIYF
NA	TRBJ1-4	15	NA	TRBV9	TGTGCCAGCAGCGTAACGGGGGGCGCGGTTGAAAAACTGTTTTTT	CASSVTGGAVEKLFF
NA	TRBJ2-7	15	NA	TRBV5-1	TGCGCCAGCAGCTTGACTTCGGACCTCTTTTACGAGCAGTACTTC	CASSLTSDLFYEQYF
NA	TRBJ1-2	13	NA	TRBV29-1	TGCAGCGTTGTCAAGCCCAGTTTCTATGGCTACACCTTC	CSVVKPSFYGYTF
NA	TRBJ1-2	13	NA	TRBV30	TGTGCCTGGACTCCGATTCGCCACTATGGCTACACCTTC	CAWTPIRHYGYTF
TRBD1	TRBJ1-2	16	NA	TRBV18	TGTGCCAGCTCAGGATCGCCGGGACAGGGGAACTATGGCTACACCTTC	CASSGSPGQGNYGYTF
NA	TRBJ1-6	14	once	TRBV19	TGTGCCAGTAGTAGGGAGGGGAATAATTCACCCCTCCACTTT	CASSREGNNSPLHF
NA	TRBJ1-4	14	once	TRBV7-2	TGTGCCAGCAGCCCCGAGTGGGGTGGTGAAAAACTGTTTTTT	CASSPEWGGEKLFF
NA	TRBJ2-7	12	few	TRBV29-1	TGCAGCGTTGAAACGGCCTCCTACGAGCAGTACTTC	CSVETASYEQYF
NA	TRBJ1-1	11	NA	TRBV2	TGTGCCAGCAGCTGGAAGTCTGAAGCTTTCTTT	CASSWKSEAFF
NA	TRBJ1-1	16	NA	TRBV9	TGTGCCAGCAGCGTGGGTTGGGGACGGATGAACACTGAAGCTTTCTTT	CASSVGWGRMNTEAFF
NA	TRBJ2-4	15	NA	TRBV6-2/TRBV6-3	TGTGCCAGCAGCGCCCTTATTCATCCCAAAAACATTCAGTACTTC	CASSALIHPKNIQYF
TRBD2	TRBJ2-7	12	NA	TRBV3-1/TRBV3-2	TGTGCCAGCAGCCTGGCGGGGGACGAGCAGTACTTC	CASSLAGDEQYF
TRBD2	TRBJ2-1	16	once	TRBV7-9	TGTGCCAGCACCCTGGGGTCTCTAGCGGGGGACAATGAGCAGTTCTTC	CASTLGSLAGDNEQFF
NA	TRBJ2-1	15	NA	TRBV5-1	TGCGCCAGCAGCATGGACGGGAGCTCCTACAATGAGCAGTTCTTC	CASSMDGSSYNEQFF
NA	TRBJ2-3	14	NA	TRBV3-1/TRBV3-2	TGTGCCAGCAGCCAAGGGACTGTCACAGATACGCAGTATTTT	CASSQGTVTDTQYF